The clone carrying this T cell receptor (beta chain) was picked up one time. What it recognizes is unknown. Germline V gives CDR1 MDHEN, CDR2 SYDVKM. Trimming stripped 3 bases from V and 6 bases from J, with 5 bases between. The CDR3 runs 11 residues. The sample belongs to a study of immune evolution from preneoplasia to lung adenocarcinoma. Across the whole study: HLA loss of heterozygosity: around 6.5% AIS, about 15% MIA, roughly 35% ADC, none AAH. Study-level results: Compared with EGFR-mutant or double wild-type lesions, KRAS-mutant nodules were more clonal.

Here immunoSEQ multiplex PCR was the method, and the copy in TCRdb shows in-frame clones only, minus some. In the table there are 14,000 or so clones, 85% of which are singletons. The source of this sequence is an older donor with lung adenocarcinoma. Sequencing was done on a sample of FFPE lung adenocarcinoma in situ tissue. The V and J genes are TRBV28 and TRBJ1-2; no firm D call. CDR3 nucleotides: TGTGCCAGCAGTTTGAACGATGGCTACACCTTC. Translated, it gives CASSLNDGYTF.